This T cell receptor beta chain originates from a study of early T cells in non-severe SARS-CoV-2 infection (dated by TCRdb to the early 2020s). Regarding the research as a whole: Because TCR sequencing was done on bulk RNA from unsorted whole blood, the alpha and beta chains could not be paired. Beyond this particular receptor, the publication reports: VDJdb matching was skewed toward anti-spike CD8 responses and likely underestimated virus-specific expansions, missing private and CD4 specificities.

About this clonotype: Its recognized antigen is unknown. No base qualities exist here, and no much larger clone lies one base off it.

Receptor amplification or capture employed 5' RACE. Sequencing used a NextSeq 500. To correct for sequencing error and PCR bias, the TCR library protocol tagged individual cDNA molecules with unique molecular identifiers. Both TCR alpha and beta chains were sequenced, and tight co-correlation was observed between alpha and beta sequence abundances in each sample. On the authors' methods: Decombinator V4 was used to perform V gene, J gene and CDR3 annotation of TCR sequences. TCRs were defined as expanded if a significant change between any two time points was detected under a Poisson model with p below 0.0001. TCR abundances were normalised to the total number of TCRs sequenced per sample and expressed as counts per million. MAIT TCRs were defined by TRAV1-2 paired with TRAJ12, TRAJ20 or TRAJ33, and iNKT TCRs by TRAV10 paired with TRAJ18. VDJdb, accessed 1 November 2021, was searched for CMV, EBV and SARS-CoV-2 annotated TCRs, excluding TCRs annotated for multiple antigens. TCRdb ran its own pipeline on the public reads, namely fastp trimming at Q25 and MiXCR clone calling, and kept in-frame beta chains. Every CDR3 protein is listed once, alongside the most common genes and DNA of its rows. For this entry, the V and J calls and clone size follow TCRdb and not the study's own pipeline. Here the sample has about 48,000 distinct CDR3 sequences; about 12% occur a single time. The ten largest account for more than 8.5% of the sample.

V gives up 1 base and J gives up 2 bases, and the segment between their germline ends measures 6 bases. Inclusive of the bounding cysteine and phenylalanine, the CDR3 is 13 residues long. The kept DNA is CDR3 alone, 39 bases in frame from the first base. CDR1 SGHKS and CDR2 YYEKEE are derived from the germline V gene (reference sequence). A case-control design nested within a healthcare worker cohort in London, UK, was used, with weekly nasopharyngeal swab PCR tests and blood sampling performed. Healthcare workers were recruited during the week of the UK lockdown, between 23 and 31 March 2020, and followed weekly for up to about 16 weeks.

The sample consisted of whole blood. This receptor was obtained from an adult who was a healthcare worker with PCR-confirmed SARS-CoV-2 infection or an uninfected control (not recorded which). The chain uses TRBV5-5 and TRBJ1-2; a tentative D call is TRBD1 (6 bases match). DNA sequence: TGTGCCAGCAGCTTGCAGGGGAACTATGGCTACACCTTC. Its amino acids are CASSLQGNYGYTF.